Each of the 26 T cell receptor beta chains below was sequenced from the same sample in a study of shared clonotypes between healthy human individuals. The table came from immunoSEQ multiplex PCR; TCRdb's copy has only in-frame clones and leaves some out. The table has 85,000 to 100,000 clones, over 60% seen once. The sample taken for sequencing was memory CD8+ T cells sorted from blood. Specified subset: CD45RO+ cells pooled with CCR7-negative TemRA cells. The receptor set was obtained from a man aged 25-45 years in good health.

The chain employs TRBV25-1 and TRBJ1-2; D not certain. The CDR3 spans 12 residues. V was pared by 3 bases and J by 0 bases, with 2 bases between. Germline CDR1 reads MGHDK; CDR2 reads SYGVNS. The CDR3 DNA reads TGTGCCAGCAGTGACTCTAACTATGGCTACACCTTC. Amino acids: CASSDSNYGYTF.

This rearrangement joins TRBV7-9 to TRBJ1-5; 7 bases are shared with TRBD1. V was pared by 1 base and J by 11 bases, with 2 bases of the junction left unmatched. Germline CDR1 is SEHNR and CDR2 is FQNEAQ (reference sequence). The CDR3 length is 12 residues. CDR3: CASSLEQGSQHF. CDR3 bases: TGTGCCAGCAGCTTAGAACAGGGGTCCCAGCATTTT. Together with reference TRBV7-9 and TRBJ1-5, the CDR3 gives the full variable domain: DTGVSQNPRHKITKRGQNVTFRCDPISEHNRLYWYRQTLGQGPEFLTYFQNEAQLEKSRLLSDRFSAERPKGSFSTLEIQRTEQGDSAMYLCASSLEQGSQHFGDGTRLSIL.

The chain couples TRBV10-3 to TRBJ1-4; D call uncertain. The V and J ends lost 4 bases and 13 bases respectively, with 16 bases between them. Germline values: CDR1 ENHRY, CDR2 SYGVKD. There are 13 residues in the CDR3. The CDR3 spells CAISVVLNVGLFF. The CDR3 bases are TGTGCCATCAGTGTTGTCCTGAACGTCGGACTGTTTTTT.

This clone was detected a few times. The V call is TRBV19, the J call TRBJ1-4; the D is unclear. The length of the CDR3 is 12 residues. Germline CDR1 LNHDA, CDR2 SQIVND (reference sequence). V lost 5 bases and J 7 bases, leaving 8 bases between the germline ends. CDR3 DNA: TGTGCCAGTAGTCGGACTGGTGAAAAACTGTTTTTT. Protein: CASSRTGEKLFF.

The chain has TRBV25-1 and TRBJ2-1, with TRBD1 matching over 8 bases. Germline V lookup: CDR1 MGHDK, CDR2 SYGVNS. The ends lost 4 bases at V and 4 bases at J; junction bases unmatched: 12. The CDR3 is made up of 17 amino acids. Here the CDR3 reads CASSGQLTGVLYNEQFF. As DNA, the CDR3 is TGTGCCAGCAGTGGGCAATTGACAGGGGTCCTTTACAATGAGCAGTTCTTC.

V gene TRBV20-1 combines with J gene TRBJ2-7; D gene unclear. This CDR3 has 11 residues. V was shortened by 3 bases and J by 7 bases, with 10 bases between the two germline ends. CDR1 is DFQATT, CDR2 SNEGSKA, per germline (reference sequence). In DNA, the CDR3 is TGCAGTGCTAGCCGTGGCGCAGAGCAGTACTTC. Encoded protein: CSASRGAEQYF.

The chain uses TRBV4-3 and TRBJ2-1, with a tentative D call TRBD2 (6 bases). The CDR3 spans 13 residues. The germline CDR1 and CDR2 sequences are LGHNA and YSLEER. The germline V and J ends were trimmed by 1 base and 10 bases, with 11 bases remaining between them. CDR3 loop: CASSQGLVGEQFF. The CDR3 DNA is TGCGCCAGCAGCCAAGGACTAGTTGGCGAGCAGTTCTTC.

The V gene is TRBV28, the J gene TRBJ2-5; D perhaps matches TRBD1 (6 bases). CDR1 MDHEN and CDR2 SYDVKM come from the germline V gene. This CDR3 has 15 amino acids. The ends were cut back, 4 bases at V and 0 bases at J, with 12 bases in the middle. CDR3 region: CASSWIQGNQETQYF. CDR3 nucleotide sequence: TGTGCCAGCAGTTGGATACAGGGAAACCAAGAGACCCAGTACTTC.

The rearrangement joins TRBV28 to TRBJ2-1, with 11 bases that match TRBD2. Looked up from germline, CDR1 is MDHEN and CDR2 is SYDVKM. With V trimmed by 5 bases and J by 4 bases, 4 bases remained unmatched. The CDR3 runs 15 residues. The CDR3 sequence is CASSPGTSGYNEQFF. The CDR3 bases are TGTGCCAGCAGTCCCGGGACTAGCGGTTACAATGAGCAGTTCTTC.

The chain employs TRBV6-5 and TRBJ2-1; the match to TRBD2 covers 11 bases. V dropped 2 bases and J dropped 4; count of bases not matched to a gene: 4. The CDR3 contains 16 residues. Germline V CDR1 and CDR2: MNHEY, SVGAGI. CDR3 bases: TGTGCCAGCAGTTACCTGGGACTAGCGGAGTACAATGAGCAGTTCTTC. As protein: CASSYLGLAEYNEQFF.

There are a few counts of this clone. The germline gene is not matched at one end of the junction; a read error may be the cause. DNA of the CDR3: TGCGCCAGCAGCCCGTTAGCGCTTGATACGCAGTATTTT. Its protein is CASSPLALDTQYF. The chain employs TRBV5-4 and TRBJ2-3, with D possibly TRBD2 on 5 matching bases. Germline-derived CDR1 and CDR2 are SGHNT and YYREEE (reference sequence). The CDR3 is 13 amino acids. Variable domain in full (rest from reference TRBV5-4 and TRBJ2-3): ETGVTQSPTHLIKTRGQQVTLRCSSQSGHNTVSWYQQALGQGPQFIFQYYREEENGRGNFPPRFSGLQFPNYSSELNVNALELDDSALYLCASSPLALDTQYFGPGTRLTVL.

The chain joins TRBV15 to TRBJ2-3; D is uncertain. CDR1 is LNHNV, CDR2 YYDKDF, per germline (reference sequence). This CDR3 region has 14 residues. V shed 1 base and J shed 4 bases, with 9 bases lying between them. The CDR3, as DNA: TGTGCCACCAGCAGAGTATCGTCCCCAGATACGCAGTATTTT. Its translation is CATSRVSSPDTQYF.

The CDR3 here is CASSEYGADNEKLFF. The CDR3 nucleotides read TGTGCCAGCAGTGAATACGGGGCAGATAATGAAAAACTGTTTTTT. This chain joins TRBV25-1 and TRBJ1-4, with D tentatively TRBD1 (5 bases). The V and J ends lost 0 bases and 4 bases respectively, with 9 bases between them. Germline values: CDR1 MGHDK, CDR2 SYGVNS. The CDR3 consists of 15 residues.

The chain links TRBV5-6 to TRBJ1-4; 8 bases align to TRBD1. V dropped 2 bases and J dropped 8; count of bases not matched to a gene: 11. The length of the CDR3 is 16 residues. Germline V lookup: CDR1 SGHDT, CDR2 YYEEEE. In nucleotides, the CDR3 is TGTGCCAGCAGCTTCGGCTCCGGGACAGGACAGGAAAAACTGTTTTTT. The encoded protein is CASSFGSGTGQEKLFF.

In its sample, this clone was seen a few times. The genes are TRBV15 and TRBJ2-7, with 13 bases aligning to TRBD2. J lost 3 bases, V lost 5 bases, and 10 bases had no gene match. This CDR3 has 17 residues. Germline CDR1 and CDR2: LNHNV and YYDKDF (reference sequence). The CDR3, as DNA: TGTGCCACCAGCCCCTTCTGGACTAGCGGGAGTTACTACGAGCAGTACTTC. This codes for CATSPFWTSGSYYEQYF.

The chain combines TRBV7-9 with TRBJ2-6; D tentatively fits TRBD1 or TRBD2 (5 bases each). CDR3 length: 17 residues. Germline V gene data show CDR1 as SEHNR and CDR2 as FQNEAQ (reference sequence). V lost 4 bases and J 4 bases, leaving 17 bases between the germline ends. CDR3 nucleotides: TGTGCCAGCAGCTACCGGGACGGTGGGGCCGGGGCCAACGTCCTGACTTTC. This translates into CASSYRDGGAGANVLTF.

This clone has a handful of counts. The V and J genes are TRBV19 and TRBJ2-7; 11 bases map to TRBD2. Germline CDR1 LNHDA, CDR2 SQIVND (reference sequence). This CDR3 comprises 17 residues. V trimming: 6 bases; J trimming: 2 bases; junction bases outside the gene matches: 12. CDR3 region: CASSTGTSGLSPYEQYF. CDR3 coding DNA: TGTGCCAGTAGCACCGGGACTAGCGGCCTTTCTCCCTACGAGCAGTACTTC.

The CDR3 here is CASRALAGGEGDTQYF. CDR3 DNA sequence: TGTGCCAGCAGGGCATTAGCGGGAGGGGAGGGAGATACGCAGTATTTT. The chain couples TRBV2 to TRBJ2-3, with 11 positions matching TRBD2. CDR1 and CDR2 (germline): SNHLY, FYNNEI. Trimming removed 6 bases from V and 5 bases from J; junction bases left unmatched: 10. This CDR3 region has 16 residues.

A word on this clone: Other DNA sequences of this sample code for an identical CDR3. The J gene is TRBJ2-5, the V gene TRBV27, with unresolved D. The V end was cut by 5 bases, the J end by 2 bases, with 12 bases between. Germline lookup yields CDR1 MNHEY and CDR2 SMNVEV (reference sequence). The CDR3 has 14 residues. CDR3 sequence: CASSVHWGQETQYF. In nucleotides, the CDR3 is TGTGCCAGCAGTGTCCATTGGGGACAAGAGACCCAGTACTTC.

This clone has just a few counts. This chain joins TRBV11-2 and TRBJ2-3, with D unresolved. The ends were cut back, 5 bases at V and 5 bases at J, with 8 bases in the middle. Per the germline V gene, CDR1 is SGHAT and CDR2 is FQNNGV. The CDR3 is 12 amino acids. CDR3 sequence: CASSVGGDTQYF. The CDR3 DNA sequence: TGTGCCAGCAGCGTGGGTGGAGATACGCAGTATTTT.

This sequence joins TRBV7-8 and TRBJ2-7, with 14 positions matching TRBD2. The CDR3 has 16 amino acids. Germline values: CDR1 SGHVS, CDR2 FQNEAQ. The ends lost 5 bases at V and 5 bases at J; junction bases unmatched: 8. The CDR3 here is CASSRTGTSGRNEQYF. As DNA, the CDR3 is TGTGCCAGCAGCCGTACCGGGACTAGCGGGAGAAACGAGCAGTACTTC.

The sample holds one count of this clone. The CDR3 nucleotides read TGTGCCAGCAGCACCGGGACTAGCGGCACAGATACGCAGTATTTT. It is translated as CASSTGTSGTDTQYF. This chain connects TRBV6-6 to TRBJ2-3, with 10 bases matching TRBD2. The CDR3 runs 15 residues. CDR1 and CDR2 from the germline V gene are MNHNY and SVGAGI (reference sequence). Germline trimming cut 6 bases from V and 1 base from J; bases unmatched to any gene: 4.

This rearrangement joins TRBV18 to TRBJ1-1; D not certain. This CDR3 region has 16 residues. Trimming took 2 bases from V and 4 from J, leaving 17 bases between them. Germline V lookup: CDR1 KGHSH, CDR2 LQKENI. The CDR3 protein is CASSPDILGGGTEAFF. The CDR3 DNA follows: TGTGCCAGCTCACCAGATATTTTGGGAGGAGGCACTGAAGCTTTCTTT.

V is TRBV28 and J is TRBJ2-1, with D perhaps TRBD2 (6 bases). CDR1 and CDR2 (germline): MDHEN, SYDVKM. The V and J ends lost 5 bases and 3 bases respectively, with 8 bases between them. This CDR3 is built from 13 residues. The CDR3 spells CASSPGVYNEQFF. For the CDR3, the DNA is TGTGCCAGCAGTCCGGGGGTCTACAATGAGCAGTTCTTC.

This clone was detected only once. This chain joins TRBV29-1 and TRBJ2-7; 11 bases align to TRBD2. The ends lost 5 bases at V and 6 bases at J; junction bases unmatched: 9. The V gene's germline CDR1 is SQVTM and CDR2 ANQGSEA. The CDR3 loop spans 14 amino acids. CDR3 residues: CSVHTSGSTLEQYF. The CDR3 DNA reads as TGCAGCGTTCACACTAGCGGGAGTACACTCGAGCAGTACTTC.

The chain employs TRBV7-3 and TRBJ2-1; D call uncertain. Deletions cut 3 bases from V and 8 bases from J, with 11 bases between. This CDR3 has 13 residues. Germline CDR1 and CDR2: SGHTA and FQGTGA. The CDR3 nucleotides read TGTGCCAGCAGCTTGAAGCCCCCGGATGAGCAGTTCTTC. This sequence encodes CASSLKPPDEQFF.